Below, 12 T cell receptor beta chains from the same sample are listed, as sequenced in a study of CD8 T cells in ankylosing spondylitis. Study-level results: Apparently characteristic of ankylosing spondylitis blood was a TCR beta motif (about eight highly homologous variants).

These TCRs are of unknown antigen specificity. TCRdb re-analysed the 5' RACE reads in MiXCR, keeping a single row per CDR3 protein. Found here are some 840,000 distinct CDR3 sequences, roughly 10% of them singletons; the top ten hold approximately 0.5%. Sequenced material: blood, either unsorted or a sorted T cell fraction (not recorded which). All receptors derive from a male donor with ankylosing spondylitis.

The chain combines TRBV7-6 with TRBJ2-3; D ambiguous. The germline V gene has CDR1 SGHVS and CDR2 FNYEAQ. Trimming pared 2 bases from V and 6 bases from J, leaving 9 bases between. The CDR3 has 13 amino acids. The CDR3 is CASSLSRSDTQYF. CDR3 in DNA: TGTGCCAGCAGCTTATCCAGGTCCGATACGCAGTATTTT.

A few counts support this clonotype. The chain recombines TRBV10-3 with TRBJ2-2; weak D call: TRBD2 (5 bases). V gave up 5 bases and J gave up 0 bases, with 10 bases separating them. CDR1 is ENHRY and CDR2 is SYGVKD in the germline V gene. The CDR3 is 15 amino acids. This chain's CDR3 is CAISRAGTNTGELFF. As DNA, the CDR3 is TGTGCCATCAGTAGGGCGGGTACGAACACCGGGGAGCTGTTTTTT.

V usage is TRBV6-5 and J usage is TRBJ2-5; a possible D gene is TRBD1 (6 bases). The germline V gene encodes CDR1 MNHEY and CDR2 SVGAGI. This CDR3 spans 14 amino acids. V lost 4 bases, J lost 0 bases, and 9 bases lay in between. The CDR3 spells CASSWGTNQETQYF. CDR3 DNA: TGTGCCAGCAGTTGGGGGACAAACCAAGAGACCCAGTACTTC.

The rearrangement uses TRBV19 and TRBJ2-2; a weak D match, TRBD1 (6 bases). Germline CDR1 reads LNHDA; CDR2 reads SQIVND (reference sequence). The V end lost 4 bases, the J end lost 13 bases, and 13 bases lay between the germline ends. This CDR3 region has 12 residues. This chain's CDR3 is CASSRAGGRLFF. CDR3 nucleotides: TGTGCCAGTAGTAGGGCTGGGGGCCGGCTGTTTTTT.

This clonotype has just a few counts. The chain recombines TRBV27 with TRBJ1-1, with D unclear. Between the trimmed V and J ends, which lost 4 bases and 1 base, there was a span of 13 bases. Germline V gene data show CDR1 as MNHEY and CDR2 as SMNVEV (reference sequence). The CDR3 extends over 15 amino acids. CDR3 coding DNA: TGTGCCAGCAGTTCCCACCGAGGGTGGAACACTGAAGCTTTCTTT. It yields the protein CASSSHRGWNTEAFF.

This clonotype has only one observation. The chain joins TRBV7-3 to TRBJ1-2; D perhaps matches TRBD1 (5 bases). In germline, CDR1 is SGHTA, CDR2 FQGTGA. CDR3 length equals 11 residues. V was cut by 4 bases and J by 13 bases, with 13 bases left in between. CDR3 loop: CASSSRQKITF. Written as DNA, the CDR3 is TGTGCCAGCAGCTCTCGACAGAAAATCACCTTC.

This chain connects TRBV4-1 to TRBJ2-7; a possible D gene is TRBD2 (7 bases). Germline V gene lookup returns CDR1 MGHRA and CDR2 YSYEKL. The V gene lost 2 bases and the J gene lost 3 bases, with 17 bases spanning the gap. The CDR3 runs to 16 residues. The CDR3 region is CASSQQGPGGRYEQYF. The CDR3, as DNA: TGCGCCAGCAGCCAACAAGGGCCGGGGGGCCGCTACGAGCAGTACTTC.

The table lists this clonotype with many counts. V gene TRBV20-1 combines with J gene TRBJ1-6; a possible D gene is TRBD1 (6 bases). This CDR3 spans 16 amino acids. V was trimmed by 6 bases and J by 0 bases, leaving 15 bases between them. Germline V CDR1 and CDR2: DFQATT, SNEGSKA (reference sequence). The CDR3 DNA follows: TGCAGTGCGGGCGGGGGCAGGAGCTCCTATAATTCACCCCTCCACTTT. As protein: CSAGGGRSSYNSPLHF.

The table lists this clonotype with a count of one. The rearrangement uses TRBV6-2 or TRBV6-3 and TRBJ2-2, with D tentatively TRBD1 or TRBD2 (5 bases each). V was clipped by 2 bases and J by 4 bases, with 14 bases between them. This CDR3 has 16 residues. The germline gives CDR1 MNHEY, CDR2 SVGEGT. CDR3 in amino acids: CASSYRQRFITGELFF. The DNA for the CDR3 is TGTGCCAGCAGTTACAGACAGCGGTTCATCACCGGGGAGCTGTTTTTT.

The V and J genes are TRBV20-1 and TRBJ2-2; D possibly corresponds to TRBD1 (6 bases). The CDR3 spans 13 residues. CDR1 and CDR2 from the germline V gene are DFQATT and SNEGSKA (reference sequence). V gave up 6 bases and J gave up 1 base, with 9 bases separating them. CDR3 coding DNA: TGCAGTGCCGGGACATGGAACACCGGGGAGCTGTTTTTT. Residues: CSAGTWNTGELFF.

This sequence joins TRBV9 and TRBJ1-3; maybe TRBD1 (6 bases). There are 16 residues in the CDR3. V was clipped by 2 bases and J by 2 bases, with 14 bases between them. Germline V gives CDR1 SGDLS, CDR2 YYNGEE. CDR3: CASSVGWDTAGNTIYF. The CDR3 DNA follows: TGTGCCAGCAGCGTGGGATGGGACACCGCTGGAAACACCATATATTTT.

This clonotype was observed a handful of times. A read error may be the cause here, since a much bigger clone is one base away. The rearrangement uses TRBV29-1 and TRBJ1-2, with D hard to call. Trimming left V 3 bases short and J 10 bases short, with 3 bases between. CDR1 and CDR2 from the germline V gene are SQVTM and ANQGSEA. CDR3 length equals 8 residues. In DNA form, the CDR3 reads TGCAGCGTTGATGACTACACCTTC. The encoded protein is CSVDDYTF.